The clone carrying this T cell receptor (beta chain) was detected many times. Its antigen is currently unknown. The data belong to a study of early T cells in non-severe SARS-CoV-2 infection. Across the whole study: The sequenced material was bulk RNA from unsorted whole blood, and its chains were unpaired. Study-wide points: A preference for anti-spike CD8 responses marked VDJdb matching, which missed private and CD4 specificities.

V shed 6 bases, J shed 6 bases, and the junction held 1 base outside the gene matches. The CDR3 has 14 residues. Germline CDR1 reads LNHDA; CDR2 reads SQIVND (reference sequence). Researchers tagged individual cDNA molecules with unique molecular identifiers. TCRdb processed the 5' RACE reads anew with MiXCR; each CDR3 protein has one entry. The table lists 50,000 to 60,000 distinct CDR3 sequences, around 12% of them singletons. Sequencing was performed on whole blood. This clonotype was obtained from an adult who was a healthcare worker with PCR-confirmed SARS-CoV-2 infection or an uninfected control (not recorded which). This chain joins TRBV19 and TRBJ2-2; 13 positions match TRBD2. CDR3 residues: CASRTSGRSGELFF. In DNA form, the CDR3 reads TGTGCCAGTAGGACTAGCGGGAGGTCCGGGGAGCTGTTTTTT. The full variable domain, in which reference TRBV19 and TRBJ2-2 provide the parts outside the CDR3, is DGGITQSPKYLFRKEGQNVTLSCEQNLNHDAMYWYRQDPGQGLRLIYYSQIVNDFQKGDIAEGYSVSREKKESFPLTVTSAQKNPTAFYLCASRTSGRSGELFFGEGSRLTVL.